What follows are 9 T cell receptor beta chains derived from one specimen sequenced in a study of blood T cells in healthy people across ages. A second PCR, run for roughly 6 to 11 cycles, used a sample-barcoded 5' primer plus a J-beta primer mix. TCRdb redid the calling of the 5' RACE reads with MiXCR, one entry per CDR3 protein. The table records 1.5 million to 2 million distinct CDR3 sequences, around 40% of them present only once. The sequencing sample was made of blood. Receptors were obtained from a human donor in good health.

The V gene is TRBV2, the J gene TRBJ2-7; D is perhaps TRBD1 (6 bases). Germline V gene data show CDR1 as SNHLY and CDR2 as FYNNEI. Trimming pared 5 bases from V and 2 bases from J, leaving 13 bases between. There are 14 residues in the CDR3. This CDR3 reads CASSPDRRPYEQYF. CDR3 DNA: TGTGCCAGCAGTCCGGACAGACGACCCTACGAGCAGTACTTC.

This rearrangement joins TRBV7-9 to TRBJ1-1; 9 bases match TRBD1. The CDR3 totals 15 residues. The junction had 11 bases not matched to a gene; V was cut back by 5 bases and J by 7 bases. Germline CDR1 is SEHNR and CDR2 is FQNEAQ (reference sequence). CDR3 coding DNA: TGTGCCAGCAGCCCCGTGGGGACAGGGACCTTTGAAGCTTTCTTT. It codes for CASSPVGTGTFEAFF.

The V gene is TRBV6-6, the J gene TRBJ2-1, with a weak D call TRBD2 (7 bases). The CDR3 length is 14 residues. Germline lookup yields CDR1 MNHNY and CDR2 SVGAGI (reference sequence). Trimming stripped 1 base from V and 8 bases from J, with 12 bases between. This CDR3 is CASSYFPGGYEQFF. The DNA for the CDR3 is TGTGCCAGCAGTTACTTCCCGGGGGGCTATGAGCAGTTCTTC.

The chain links TRBV20-1 to TRBJ2-4, with TRBD1 identical over 7 bases. The J call could be wrong; TRBJ2-7 is a better fit for the DNA end. Looked up from germline, CDR1 is DFQATT and CDR2 is SNEGSKA (reference sequence). The CDR3 contains 14 residues. CDR3 sequence reads: CSAMTGNGHYEQYF. The DNA of the CDR3 is TGCAGTGCTATGACAGGGAATGGGCACTACGAGCAGTACTTC.

The rearrangement uses TRBV6-5 and TRBJ1-5, with D possibly being TRBD1 (5 bases). The CDR3 spans 18 residues. Germline CDR1 and CDR2: MNHEY and SVGAGI. V dropped 0 bases and J dropped 1 base, with 16 bases sitting between them. CDR3 DNA: TGTGCCAGCAGTTACTCGATTCGGGCAGGGAGGAGCAATCAGCCCCAGCATTTT. This codes for CASSYSIRAGRSNQPQHF.

This clonotype was found a few times. The chain employs TRBV12-5 and TRBJ2-1; D remains ambiguous. CDR1 is LGHNT and CDR2 is FRNRAP in the germline V gene. The CDR3 totals 12 residues. The V and J ends lost 4 bases and 8 bases respectively, with 9 bases between them. CDR3 residues: CASGSLLDEQFF. The CDR3 coding sequence is TGTGCTAGTGGTTCGCTCTTGGATGAGCAGTTCTTC.

The chain links TRBV27 to TRBJ2-3; 8 bases map to TRBD1. Unmatched junction bases numbered 7, after V lost 1 base and J lost 4 bases. Germline CDR1 reads MNHEY; CDR2 reads SMNVEV (reference sequence). The CDR3 sequence is 16 residues long. The CDR3: CASSLYNQGAADTQYF. CDR3 in DNA: TGTGCCAGCAGTTTATATAACCAGGGGGCGGCAGATACGCAGTATTTT.

The CDR3: CASSFALSFSDTQYF. The CDR3 region has the DNA TGTGCCAGCAGCTTTGCATTGTCTTTCTCAGATACGCAGTATTTT. The rearrangement links TRBV11-2 to TRBJ2-3; D unresolved. The V end was cut by 3 bases, the J end by 4 bases, with 14 bases between. The CDR3 covers 15 residues. Germline V gene sequence: CDR1 SGHAT, CDR2 FQNNGV.

This chain connects TRBV12-5 to TRBJ1-2; the D gene is possibly TRBD1 (5 bases). V shed 0 bases and J shed 5 bases, with 10 bases lying between them. CDR1 and CDR2 from the germline V gene are LGHNT and FRNRAP. The CDR3 has 14 amino acids. CDR3 residues: CASGLVRGVYGYTF. For the CDR3, the DNA is TGTGCTAGTGGTTTGGTACGGGGGGTGTATGGCTACACCTTC.